This is a list of T cell receptor beta chains from one sample in a study of T cell repertoires in cytomegalovirus infection. MiXCR, run by TCRdb on the reads, gives a single entry per CDR3 protein. The sample lists approximately 500,000 distinct CDR3 sequences, about 17% occurring once. The sample taken for sequencing was CD8+ T cells from PBMCs. These receptors all stem from a human donor in good health (CMV status not recorded). Some clones in this sample may be carry-over from other donors' samples. The CDR3 runs from the conserved cysteine through the conserved F or W. Each record gives: J gene, clone size, D gene, V gene, CDR3 protein, CDR3 DNA. D genes are given only for firm matches. Size values are once, few and many counts, or a class for expanded clones, and some rows have none.

>TRBJ1-1|many|TRBD1|TRBV20-1
CSAPGQGVMNTEAFF
TGCAGTGCTCCGGGACAGGGCGTTATGAACACTGAAGCTTTCTTT
>TRBJ1-4|many|TRBD1|TRBV7-9
CASSRGTGTNEKLFF
TGTGCCAGCAGCCGAGGGACAGGGACTAATGAAAAACTGTTTTTT
>TRBJ1-1|few|.|TRBV5-4
CASSYQGGGEAFF
TGTGCCAGCAGCTATCAGGGTGGCGGTGAAGCTTTCTTT
>TRBJ2-1|many|TRBD2|TRBV29-1
CSVEDGTSANEQFF
TGCAGCGTTGAAGACGGGACTAGTGCCAATGAGCAGTTCTTC
>TRBJ2-2|.|TRBD2|TRBV5-5
CASSLEGTSFFVGAGELFF
TGTGCCAGCAGCTTGGAGGGGACTAGTTTCTTTGTGGGCGCCGGGGAGCTGTTTTTT
>TRBJ1-5|many|.|TRBV12-5
CASGLWDSYSNQPQHF
TGTGCTAGTGGCTTGTGGGACTCTTATAGCAATCAGCCCCAGCATTTT
>TRBJ2-5|few|.|TRBV6-1
CASSEAPAGEAQETQYF
TGTGCCAGCAGTGAAGCTCCGGCTGGTGAGGCACAAGAGACCCAGTACTTC
>TRBJ2-7|.|TRBD1|TRBV27
CASRSQGQGTHEQYF
TGTGCCAGCAGATCGCAAGGACAGGGAACCCACGAGCAGTACTTC
>TRBJ1-1|few|.|TRBV4-1
CASSPYTNTEAFF
TGCGCCAGCAGCCCCTACACGAACACTGAAGCTTTCTTT
>TRBJ1-2|.|TRBD1|TRBV7-9
CASSLGTGGAYGYTF
TGTGCCAGCAGCTTGGGGACAGGGGGCGCGTATGGCTACACCTTC
>TRBJ2-5|.|TRBD2|TRBV4-2
CASSQGLAGGLSQETQYF
TGTGCCAGCAGCCAAGGACTAGCGGGGGGGCTAAGCCAAGAGACCCAGTACTTC
>TRBJ1-5|many|.|TRBV2
CASSESLLNQPQHF
TGTGCCAGCAGTGAAAGTCTCTTGAATCAGCCCCAGCATTTT
>TRBJ2-1|few|TRBD2|TRBV11-3
CASSLGAGGGSYNEQFF
TGTGCCAGCAGCTTAGGGGCGGGCGGGGGATCCTACAATGAGCAGTTCTTC
>TRBJ1-5|.|.|TRBV5-6
CASSSGPSLWPQHF
TGTGCCAGCAGCTCAGGACCTAGCCTGTGGCCCCAGCATTTT
>TRBJ2-7|.|.|TRBV29-1
CSVRLVYEQYF
TGCAGCGTCCGGCTAGTCTACGAGCAGTACTTC
>TRBJ2-5|many|.|TRBV12-3/TRBV12-4
CASSPAAPSGTQYF
TGTGCCAGCAGTCCCGCGGCCCCGTCCGGGACCCAGTACTTC
>TRBJ1-2|.|.|TRBV15
CATTQRAGSGYTF
TGTGCCACCACCCAAAGGGCAGGGAGTGGCTACACCTTC